The clone carrying this TCR beta chain was detected once. Its antigen is unidentified. Germline values: CDR1 SNHLY, CDR2 FYNNEI. Losses at the gene ends were 2 bases for V and 0 bases for J; bases not matched to a gene: 3. The CDR3 sequence is 15 residues long. The data were produced by immunoSEQ multiplex PCR, yet TCRdb's version contains in-frame clones alone and is incomplete. This table has 50,000 to 80,000 clones, around 95% appearing once. It was the approximately 130-subject validation cohort, separate from the approximately 620-subject first cohort, to which the donors belonged. This entry comes from a study of cytomegalovirus exposure and HLA in healthy donors. Notes on the study in general: Among TCR sequences, most were rare, though some public TCRs appeared in many donors.

This chain connects TRBV2 to TRBJ2-7; 8 bases agree with TRBD2. Material: PBMCs. This clonotype originated in a woman aged 18-29 years in good health and CMV-seropositive. The CDR3 DNA is TGTGCCAGCAGTGAAAGCGGGGGAAGCTCCTACGAGCAGTACTTC. Its translation is CASSESGGSSYEQYF.